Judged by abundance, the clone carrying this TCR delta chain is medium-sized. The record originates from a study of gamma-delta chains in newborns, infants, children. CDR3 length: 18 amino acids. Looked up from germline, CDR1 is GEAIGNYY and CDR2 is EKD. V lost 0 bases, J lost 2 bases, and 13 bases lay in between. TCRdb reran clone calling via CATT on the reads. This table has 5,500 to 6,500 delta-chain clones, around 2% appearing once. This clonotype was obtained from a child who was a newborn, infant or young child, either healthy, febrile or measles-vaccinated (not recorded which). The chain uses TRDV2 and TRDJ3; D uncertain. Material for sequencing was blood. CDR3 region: CACDTGGPLAWDTRQMFF. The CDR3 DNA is TGTGCCTGTGACACCGGAGGACCCCTTGCCTGGGACACCCGACAGATGTTTTTC.